Each of the 12 T cell receptor beta chains below was sequenced from the same sample in a study of patients and donors after allogeneic stem cell transplantation. One entry per CDR3 protein results from TCRdb running MiXCR on the RT-PCR reads. This sample has about a million distinct CDR3 sequences, with approximately 19% found just once. Sequencing was performed on blood, either unsorted or a sorted T cell fraction (not recorded which). These receptors originate from a human donor who was either an allogeneic HSCT recipient or a stem cell or donor lymphocyte infusion donor (not recorded which). It is not recorded whose cells these are; they may come from a transplant donor.

This clonotype was seen more than once but under ten times. The chain has TRBV27 and TRBJ2-1; D uncertain. The length of the CDR3 is 15 residues. Germline values: CDR1 MNHEY, CDR2 SMNVEV (reference sequence). Trimming took 3 bases from V and 1 from J, leaving 10 bases between them. The CDR3 bases are TGTGCCAGCAGTTTTGGCGCCAATTCCTACAATGAGCAGTTCTTC. Translating gives CASSFGANSYNEQFF.

In its sample, this clonotype was seen a few times. The chain carries TRBV27 and TRBJ2-7, with 9 bases that match TRBD1. The germline V gene encodes CDR1 MNHEY and CDR2 SMNVEV (reference sequence). This CDR3 comprises 17 residues. The J segment lost 0 bases and the V segment lost 2 bases, leaving 8 bases of the junction unmatched. The CDR3 DNA is TGTGCCAGCAGTTTAAGCCGTGGGACAGGGAACTCCTACGAGCAGTACTTC. Its protein product is CASSLSRGTGNSYEQYF.

This clonotype was detected a few times. The chain combines TRBV20-1 with TRBJ1-6; D gene ambiguous. Germline V lookup: CDR1 DFQATT, CDR2 SNEGSKA (reference sequence). The CDR3 contains 13 residues. The ends were cut back, 6 bases at V and 10 bases at J, with 16 bases in the middle. The CDR3 DNA reads TGCAGTGCCACCGGGCCCTCGAGGTCACCCCTCCACTTT. This codes for CSATGPSRSPLHF.

This clonotype was found a few times. The V call is TRBV12-3 or TRBV12-4, the J call TRBJ1-2; no reliable D call. This CDR3 comprises 13 residues. V was pared by 6 bases and J by 3 bases, with 11 bases between. In DNA, the CDR3 is TGTGCCAGCAGCGACACTTGGGACTATGGCTACACCTTC. It specifies CASSDTWDYGYTF.

In DNA form, the CDR3 reads TGTGCCAGCAGCATGGACAGGGATTTTTCCTACGAGCAGTACTTC. It translates to CASSMDRDFSYEQYF. The gene calls are TRBV2 and TRBJ2-7, with 8 bases that match TRBD1. The V gene end was trimmed by 6 bases and the J gene end by 1 base; junction bases not matched to a gene: 8. The germline CDR1 and CDR2 sequences are SNHLY and FYNNEI. The CDR3 runs 15 residues.

The chain is built from TRBV7-8 and TRBJ1-6, with 7 bases fitting TRBD1. The CDR3 spans 16 residues. Germline V CDR1 and CDR2: SGHVS, FQNEAQ. Trimming cost V 5 bases and J 7 bases; bases outside gene matches: 11. The CDR3 here is CASSPAPAGGNSPLHF. In nucleotides, the CDR3 is TGTGCCAGCAGCCCAGCCCCCGCAGGGGGAAATTCACCCCTCCACTTT. The complete variable domain, with remaining parts taken from reference TRBV7-8 and TRBJ1-6, reads GAGVSQSPRYKVAKRGQDVALRCDPISGHVSLFWYQQALGQGPEFLTYFQNEAQLDKSGLPSDRFFAERPEGSVSTLKIQRTQQEDSAVYLCASSPAPAGGNSPLHFGNGTRLTVT.

The chain carries TRBV7-9 and TRBJ2-7; D might be TRBD2 (5 bases). Looked up from germline, CDR1 is SEHNR and CDR2 is FQNEAQ (reference sequence). V was pared by 1 base and J by 5 bases, with 9 bases between. The CDR3 contains 13 residues. The CDR3 here is CASSLEGVDEQYF. CDR3 in DNA: TGTGCCAGCAGCTTAGAGGGAGTGGACGAGCAGTACTTC.

This clonotype has more than one count but fewer than ten. This sequence joins TRBV5-4 and TRBJ2-7; 13 nucleotides align to TRBD2. The CDR3 has 15 residues. V was pared by 7 bases and J by 5 bases, with 9 bases of the junction left unmatched. Germline V lookup: CDR1 SGHNT, CDR2 YYREEE (reference sequence). CDR3 residues: CASWTSGGLFHEQYF. CDR3 coding DNA: TGTGCCAGCTGGACTAGCGGGGGTTTATTCCACGAGCAGTACTTC.

The genes are TRBV10-3 and TRBJ2-7, with D perhaps matching TRBD1 or TRBD2 (5 bases each). The V end was cut by 2 bases, the J end by 0 bases, with 20 bases between. The CDR3 runs 18 residues. Germline CDR1 and CDR2: ENHRY and SYGVKD. CDR3 nucleotide sequence: TGTGCCATCAGTGAGGGCAAATTACGGGGCTCAAGCTCCTACGAGCAGTACTTC. Its protein product is CAISEGKLRGSSSYEQYF.

The chain combines TRBV4-1 with TRBJ1-3; 9 nucleotides align to TRBD1. V dropped 0 bases and J dropped 2; count of bases not matched to a gene: 14. Germline V gene data show CDR1 as MGHRA and CDR2 as YSYEKL. This CDR3 is built from 20 residues. The CDR3 loop reads CASSQEGENRGRIPGNTIYF. For the CDR3, the DNA is TGCGCCAGCAGCCAAGAGGGAGAAAACAGGGGGCGCATCCCTGGAAACACCATATATTTT.

This sequence joins TRBV7-8 and TRBJ1-4; TRBD1 matches at 7 bases. The germline V gene has CDR1 SGHVS and CDR2 FQNEAQ. This CDR3 spans 15 amino acids. Trimming cost V 3 bases and J 10 bases; bases outside gene matches: 11. The CDR3 region is CASSLIRDSHGKLFF. The CDR3 region has the DNA TGTGCCAGCAGCTTGATCCGGGACAGTCATGGAAAACTGTTTTTT.

This clonotype was recorded a few times. This chain joins TRBV12-3 or TRBV12-4 and TRBJ1-3, with 7 bases matching TRBD1. The CDR3 loop spans 12 amino acids. CDR3 residues: CRFDRAGNTIYF. The CDR3 nucleotides are TGTCGGTTCGACAGGGCTGGAAACACCATATATTTT.